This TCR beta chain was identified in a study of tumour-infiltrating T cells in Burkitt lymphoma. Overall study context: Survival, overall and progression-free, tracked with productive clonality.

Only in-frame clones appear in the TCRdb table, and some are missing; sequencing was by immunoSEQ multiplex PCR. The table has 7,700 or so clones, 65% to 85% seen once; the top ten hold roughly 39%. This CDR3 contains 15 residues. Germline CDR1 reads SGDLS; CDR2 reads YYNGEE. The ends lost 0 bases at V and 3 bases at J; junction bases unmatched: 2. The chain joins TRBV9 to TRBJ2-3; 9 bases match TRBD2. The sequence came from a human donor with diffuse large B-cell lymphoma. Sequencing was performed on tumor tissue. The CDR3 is CASSVEAGGTDTQYF. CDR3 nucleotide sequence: TGTGCCAGCAGCGTAGAAGCGGGGGGAACAGATACGCAGTATTTT.